These 20 T cell receptor beta chains came from one sample sequenced in a study of cytomegalovirus exposure and HLA in healthy donors. Vbeta (60) and Jbeta (13) primers were used in the PCR. The method was immunoSEQ multiplex PCR; TCRdb's version includes in-frame clones alone and lacks a portion of them. The sample contains roughly 45,000 clones, 77% of which appear only once. The source material was PBMCs. The receptors originated from a man aged 30-40 years in good health and CMV-seronegative.

The chain employs TRBV13 and TRBJ2-5, with D perhaps TRBD2 (6 bases). The J call may be mistaken, given a closer DNA end match to TRBJ2-7. From germline, CDR1 is PRHDT and CDR2 FYEKMQ (reference sequence). The CDR3 contains 17 residues. Here the CDR3 DNA reads TGTGCCAGCAGCCCAGGCCCTAGGGGACTCGAAACCTACGAGCAGTACTTC. Residues: CASSPGPRGLETYEQYF.

The rearrangement joins TRBV9 to TRBJ2-1; 7 bases are a match to TRBD2. Germline V gives CDR1 SGDLS, CDR2 YYNGEE. The ends lost 3 bases at V and 6 bases at J; junction bases unmatched: 6. The CDR3 contains 14 residues. CDR3 sequence (DNA): TGTGCCAGCAGCGCCGGCGGGAGTCCCAATGAGCAGTTCTTC. This gives the protein CASSAGGSPNEQFF.

V and J are TRBV2 and TRBJ2-7; 9 bases are a match to TRBD1. Germline values: CDR1 SNHLY, CDR2 FYNNEI. V lost 6 bases to trimming and J lost 1 base; unmatched junction nucleotides: 4. This CDR3 is built from 14 residues. The CDR3 sequence: CASRSQGASYEQYF. The CDR3 region has the DNA TGTGCCAGCAGATCACAGGGGGCGTCCTACGAGCAGTACTTC.

V is TRBV27 and J is TRBJ2-4; 10 bases align to TRBD2. V was pared by 4 bases and J by 0 bases, with 6 bases of the junction left unmatched. The CDR3 sequence is 17 residues long. Per germline, CDR1 MNHEY and CDR2 SMNVEV (reference sequence). The DNA of the CDR3 is TGTGCCAGCAGTTGCTTGACTAGCGGGTTAGCCAAAAACATTCAGTACTTC. It encodes CASSCLTSGLAKNIQYF.

For this clone: In the same sample, other DNA sequences code for this CDR3. V is TRBV5-1 and J is TRBJ1-5; D remains ambiguous. V lost 3 bases, J lost 2 bases, and 12 bases lay in between. Germline values: CDR1 SGHRS, CDR2 YFSETQ. There are 15 residues in the CDR3. The CDR3 sequence: CASSSTGLGNQPQHF. DNA for the CDR3: TGCGCCAGCAGCTCCACCGGACTAGGCAATCAGCCCCAGCATTTT.

In this sample, this clone turned up once. The chain employs TRBV19 and TRBJ2-5; 8 nucleotides line up with TRBD2. Germline V gives CDR1 LNHDA, CDR2 SQIVND (reference sequence). The V segment lost 5 bases and the J segment 5 bases; nucleotides outside the gene matches: 19. This CDR3 comprises 18 residues. In DNA form, the CDR3 reads TGTGCCAGTAGTGCCTCCTTGAACACCGGGACTAGTGTGGAGACCCAGTACTTC. It codes for CASSASLNTGTSVETQYF.

The CDR3 DNA reads as TGTGCCAGCAGCCAAGCTAGCGGGATCTCGAACAATGAGCAGTTCTTC. It is translated as CASSQASGISNNEQFF. The chain couples TRBV4-2 to TRBJ2-1; 9 bases are a match to TRBD2. CDR3 length equals 16 residues. Germline CDR1 is LGHNA and CDR2 is YNFKEQ. The V gene end was trimmed by 1 base and the J gene end by 5 bases; junction bases not matched to a gene: 6.

CDR3 coding DNA: TGTGCCAGCTCACTCGATGAGAGTAGCGGTGGCTCCTACAATGAGCAGTTCTTC. Encoded protein: CASSLDESSGGSYNEQFF. The genes are TRBV18 and TRBJ2-1; a weak D match, TRBD2 (6 bases). This CDR3 has 18 amino acids. Germline V gene lookup returns CDR1 KGHSH and CDR2 LQKENI. V was pared by 4 bases and J by 0 bases, with 19 bases between.

This clone was observed a few times. This rearrangement joins TRBV7-9 to TRBJ2-3; the match to TRBD2 covers 11 bases. Germline assignment: CDR1 SEHNR and CDR2 FQNEAQ (reference sequence). With V trimmed by 1 base and J by 2 bases, 11 bases remained unmatched. This CDR3 region has 19 residues. The CDR3 is CASSLVGGTSGFPTDTQYF. Here the CDR3 DNA reads TGTGCCAGCAGCTTAGTGGGGGGGACTAGCGGATTTCCCACAGATACGCAGTATTTT. Full variable domain (remainder filled in from reference TRBV7-9 and TRBJ2-3): DTGVSQNPRHKITKRGQNVTFRCDPISEHNRLYWYRQTLGQGPEFLTYFQNEAQLEKSRLLSDRFSAERPKGSFSTLEIQRTEQGDSAMYLCASSLVGGTSGFPTDTQYFGPGTRLTVL.

The rearrangement joins TRBV28 to TRBJ2-7, with 9 bases lining up with TRBD2. J lost 0 bases, V lost 4 bases, and 10 bases had no gene match. Germline lookup yields CDR1 MDHEN and CDR2 SYDVKM. The CDR3 loop spans 17 amino acids. The CDR3, as DNA: TGTGCCAGCAGTTCGCCCCTCCTAGCGGGGAGCTCCTACGAGCAGTACTTC. Translation: CASSSPLLAGSSYEQYF.

The chain combines TRBV28 with TRBJ2-7; no reliable D call. The V and J ends lost 5 bases and 3 bases respectively, with 14 bases between them. This CDR3 has 14 residues. Germline-derived CDR1 and CDR2 are MDHEN and SYDVKM. CDR3 in amino acids: CASSPLTDHYEQYF. CDR3 DNA sequence: TGTGCCAGCAGTCCCCTTACAGACCACTACGAGCAGTACTTC.

The rearrangement joins TRBV5-5 to TRBJ2-7; TRBD1 aligns across 8 bases. Per the germline V gene, CDR1 is SGHKS and CDR2 is YYEKEE (reference sequence). The CDR3 loop spans 14 amino acids. V dropped 4 bases and J dropped 7; count of bases not matched to a gene: 10. DNA of the CDR3: TGTGCCAGCAGCCTCGGACAGGGTAAGGATGAGCAGTACTTC. It specifies CASSLGQGKDEQYF.

This chain links TRBV15 with TRBJ2-5; D ambiguous. The end of the DNA aligns better with TRBJ2-7, so the J call may be wrong. CDR3 size: 15 residues. CDR1 and CDR2 from the germline V gene are LNHNV and YYDKDF (reference sequence). The DNA of the CDR3 is TGTGCCACCAGCAGAGATTTGGTAATTTTCTACGAGCAGTACTTC. Translation gives CATSRDLVIFYEQYF.

The rearrangement joins TRBV5-8 to TRBJ1-5, with D tentatively TRBD1 (6 bases). The germline V and J ends were trimmed by 4 bases and 4 bases, with 15 bases remaining between them. Germline V gene data show CDR1 as SGHTS and CDR2 as YDEGEE. The CDR3 extends over 15 amino acids. This CDR3 is CASSTGQKVNQPQHF. The CDR3 coding sequence is TGTGCCAGCAGCACTGGACAGAAAGTAAATCAGCCCCAGCATTTT.

By share, this clone counts as medium-sized. The chain combines TRBV5-3 with TRBJ2-4; 9 bases are a match to TRBD1. Being an ORF, TRBV5-3 has a function that is uncertain. CDR3 length equals 15 residues. Here the CDR3 DNA reads TGTGCGACAAGCCCGGGCCGGGACAGGGTCGACATTCAGTACTTC. The encoded protein is CATSPGRDRVDIQYF.

This rearrangement joins TRBV7-2 to TRBJ1-1; no clear D. Germline-derived CDR1 and CDR2 are SGHTA and FQGNSA. This CDR3 is built from 11 residues. The V end lost 1 base, the J end lost 7 bases, and 4 bases lay between the germline ends. CDR3 sequence reads: CASSLVSEAFF. CDR3 sequence (DNA): TGTGCCAGCAGCTTAGTTAGTGAAGCTTTCTTT. The full variable domain, in which reference TRBV7-2 and TRBJ1-1 provide the parts outside the CDR3, is GAGVSQSPSNKVTEKGKDVELRCDPISGHTALYWYRQSLGQGLEFLIYFQGNSAPDKSGLPSDRFSAERTGGSVSTLTIQRTQQEDSAVYLCASSLVSEAFFGQGTRLTVV.

The V gene is TRBV28, the J gene TRBJ1-3; a possible D gene is TRBD1 (6 bases). The CDR3 has 16 amino acids. Trimming cost V 1 base and J 3 bases, with 13 bases left between them. CDR1 is MDHEN, CDR2 SYDVKM, per germline. Here the CDR3 reads CASSLSSTGFGNTIYF. CDR3 in DNA: TGTGCCAGCAGTTTATCTTCGACAGGCTTTGGAAACACCATATATTTT.

This clone was recorded only once. The chain uses TRBV4-1 and TRBJ2-7, with 9 bases matching TRBD2. The germline gives CDR1 MGHRA, CDR2 YSYEKL. Trimming removed 0 bases from V and 0 bases from J; junction bases left unmatched: 6. CDR3 length: 17 residues. CDR3 amino acids: CASSQEGSGRSSYEQYF. CDR3 nucleotide sequence: TGCGCCAGCAGCCAAGAGGGTAGCGGGAGAAGCTCCTACGAGCAGTACTTC.

The sample holds one count of this clone. V usage is TRBV7-2 and J usage is TRBJ2-3; D uncertain. V was cut by 1 base and J by 5 bases, with 10 bases left in between. The CDR3 is made up of 14 amino acids. Per germline, CDR1 SGHTA and CDR2 FQGNSA. CDR3 amino acids: CASSLVEIKDTQYF. In DNA form, the CDR3 reads TGTGCCAGCAGCTTAGTCGAGATCAAAGATACGCAGTATTTT. The full variable domain, its missing parts supplied by reference TRBV7-2 and TRBJ2-3, is GAGVSQSPSNKVTEKGKDVELRCDPISGHTALYWYRQSLGQGLEFLIYFQGNSAPDKSGLPSDRFSAERTGGSVSTLTIQRTQQEDSAVYLCASSLVEIKDTQYFGPGTRLTVL.

In its sample, this clone was seen a few times. The chain has TRBV7-9 and TRBJ2-2; D gene uncertain. V was trimmed by 2 bases and J by 1 base, leaving 5 bases between them. The CDR3 is 14 amino acids. Germline-derived CDR1 and CDR2 are SEHNR and FQNEAQ (reference sequence). CDR3 DNA sequence: TGTGCCAGCAGCTTATACATGAACACCGGGGAGCTGTTTTTT. This sequence encodes CASSLYMNTGELFF.